The rows below give T cell receptor beta chains drawn from one sample of a study of cytomegalovirus exposure and HLA in healthy donors. Generated by immunoSEQ multiplex PCR, the TCRdb table keeps only in-frame clones and is missing some. The sample holds a few hundred thousand clones, over 60% seen once. Sequenced input: PBMCs. The receptors here all came from a man aged 18 to 30 in good health and CMV-seronegative. Both conserved end residues are part of each CDR3. The D gene is left open where the match is weak. The listing skips clone size in some rows; elsewhere it reads once, few, many or a size class.

d_call | j_call | clone_size | v_call | cdr3_nt | cdr3_aa
TRBD2 | TRBJ2-5 | NA | TRBV7-2 | TGTGCCAGCACCATGACTAGCGGCGTCCAAGAGACCCAGTACTTC | CASTMTSGVQETQYF
NA | TRBJ1-4 | NA | TRBV27 | TGTGCCAGCACCTCAGACAGGAATGAAAAACTGTTTTTT | CASTSDRNEKLFF
NA | TRBJ1-3 | few | TRBV5-4 | TGTGCCAGCAGCTTGGCCCTCCGCTCTGGAAACACCATATATTTT | CASSLALRSGNTIYF
TRBD2 | TRBJ2-7 | NA | TRBV5-1 | TGCGCCAGCAGCGTCAGGCAGACTAGCGGGGCGCTCGAGCAGTACTTC | CASSVRQTSGALEQYF
TRBD1 | TRBJ2-3 | NA | TRBV11-2 | TGTGCCAGCAGCTTAGGGCACAGGGGGGTGGGAGATACGCAGTATTTT | CASSLGHRGVGDTQYF
TRBD2 | TRBJ2-3 | NA | TRBV23-1 | TGCGCCAGCAGTCAATATCCGGCCAGTGCGGGGGGCGGCACAGATACGCAGTATTTT | CASSQYPASAGGGTDTQYF
TRBD1 | TRBJ1-5 | few | TRBV11-2 | TGTGCCAGCAGCCAAGACAGGGATCTCAATCAGCCCCAGCATTTT | CASSQDRDLNQPQHF
NA | TRBJ1-2 | NA | TRBV4-2 | TGTGCCAGCAGCCAAATGAGAGAGTCGTCCTATGGCTACACCTTC | CASSQMRESSYGYTF
NA | TRBJ1-3 | NA | TRBV29-1 | TGCAGCGTATCAACGGGACACCCCGCGGGCACCATATATTTT | CSVSTGHPAGTIYF
NA | TRBJ1-1 | NA | TRBV11-2 | TGTGCCAGCAGTTCATACGACAGGCTCACTGAAGCTTTCTTT | CASSSYDRLTEAFF
NA | TRBJ2-3 | NA | TRBV7-8 | TGTGCCAGCAGCTTAGAGCCAGCGGGCCATGGGGGAGATACGCAGTATTTT | CASSLEPAGHGGDTQYF
NA | TRBJ2-5 | NA | TRBV10-3 | TGTGCCATCAGTGAGTCATTAGGGAGGGAGACCCAGTACTTC | CAISESLGRETQYF
TRBD2 | TRBJ2-1 | NA | TRBV19 | TGTGCCAGTAGTACTGGGGGGGAGTCTCCCAATGAGCAGTTCTTC | CASSTGGESPNEQFF
NA | TRBJ1-1 | NA | TRBV28 | TGTGCCAGCAGCCCTCCCGGGACTGAAGCTTTCTTT | CASSPPGTEAFF
TRBD2 | TRBJ2-7 | NA | TRBV27 | TGTGCCAGCAGTTACGCAAACCCTAGCGGGAGGGGGGAGCAGTACTTC | CASSYANPSGRGEQYF
NA | TRBJ2-7 | NA | TRBV11-2 | TGTGCCAGCAGCTTAGTTAGGACAAGGAACCCCTACGAGCAGTACTTC | CASSLVRTRNPYEQYF
TRBD2 | TRBJ2-1 | once | TRBV9 | TGTGCCAGCAGCGTAGGGGGAGCGGGGGTGGAGCAGTTCTTC | CASSVGGAGVEQFF
NA | TRBJ1-1 | NA | TRBV7-2 | TGTGCCAGCAGCTTATGGGGGGGCCGGACTGAAGCTTTCTTT | CASSLWGGRTEAFF
TRBD1 | TRBJ2-7 | few | TRBV19 | TGTGCCAGTAGATCTGAGCAGGGGGCTGGCGAGCAGTACTTC | CASRSEQGAGEQYF
TRBD1 | TRBJ2-7 | NA | TRBV30 | TGTGCCTGGAGTACGGGACAGGAACCTTCGTTC | CAWSTGQEPSF
NA | TRBJ2-5 | NA | TRBV7-6 | TGTGCCAGCAGCCCACACCAATTATATGAGACCCAGTACTTC | CASSPHQLYETQYF
NA | TRBJ1-1 | NA | TRBV7-3 | TGTGCCAGCAGCTTAAGGTCACCGGGGACTGAAGCTTTCTTT | CASSLRSPGTEAFF